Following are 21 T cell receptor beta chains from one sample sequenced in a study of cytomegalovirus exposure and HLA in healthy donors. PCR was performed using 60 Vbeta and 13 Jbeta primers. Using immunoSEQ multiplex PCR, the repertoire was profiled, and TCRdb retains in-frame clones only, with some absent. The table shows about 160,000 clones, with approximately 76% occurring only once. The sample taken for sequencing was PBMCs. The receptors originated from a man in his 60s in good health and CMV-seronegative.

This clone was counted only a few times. In DNA form, the CDR3 reads TGTGCCAGCAGCTCCTTTGGGCTGGGACTAGCGGGGGGTCGCACAGATACGCAGTATTTT. Residues: CASSSFGLGLAGGRTDTQYF. The chain carries TRBV7-6 and TRBJ2-3; 15 bases align to TRBD2. This CDR3 is built from 20 residues. Germline V gene sequence: CDR1 SGHVS, CDR2 FNYEAQ. J was trimmed by 1 base and V by 4 bases; bases with no gene match: 12.

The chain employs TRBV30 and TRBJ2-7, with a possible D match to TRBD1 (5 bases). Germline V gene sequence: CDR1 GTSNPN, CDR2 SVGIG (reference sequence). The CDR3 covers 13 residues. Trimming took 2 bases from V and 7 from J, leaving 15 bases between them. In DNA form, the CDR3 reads TGTGCCTGGAGTTCCCGGGTAGGGGAAGAGCAGTACTTC. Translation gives CAWSSRVGEEQYF.

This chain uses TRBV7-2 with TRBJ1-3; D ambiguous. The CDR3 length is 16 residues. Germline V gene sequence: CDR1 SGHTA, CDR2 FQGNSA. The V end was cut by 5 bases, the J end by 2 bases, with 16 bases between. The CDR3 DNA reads TGTGCCAGCAGCCCAGCCGCCGGGTCAACTGGAAACACCATATATTTT. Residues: CASSPAAGSTGNTIYF.

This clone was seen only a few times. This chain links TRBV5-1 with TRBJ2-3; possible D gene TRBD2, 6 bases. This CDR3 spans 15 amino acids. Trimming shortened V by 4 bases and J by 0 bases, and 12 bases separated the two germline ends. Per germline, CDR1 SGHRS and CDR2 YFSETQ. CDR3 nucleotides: TGCGCCAGCAGCAGGGGACTGGAAAGCACAGATACGCAGTATTTT. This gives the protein CASSRGLESTDTQYF.

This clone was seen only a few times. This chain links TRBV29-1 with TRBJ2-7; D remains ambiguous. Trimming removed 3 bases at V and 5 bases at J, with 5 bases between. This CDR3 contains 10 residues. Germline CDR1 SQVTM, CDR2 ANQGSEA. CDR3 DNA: TGCAGCGTTGAGACAAACGAGCAGTACTTC. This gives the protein CSVETNEQYF.

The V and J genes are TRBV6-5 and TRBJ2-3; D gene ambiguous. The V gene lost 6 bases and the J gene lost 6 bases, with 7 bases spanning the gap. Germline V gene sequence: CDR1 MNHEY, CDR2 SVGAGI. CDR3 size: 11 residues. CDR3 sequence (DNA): TGTGCCAGCAGGGAGTCTGATACGCAGTATTTT. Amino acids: CASRESDTQYF.

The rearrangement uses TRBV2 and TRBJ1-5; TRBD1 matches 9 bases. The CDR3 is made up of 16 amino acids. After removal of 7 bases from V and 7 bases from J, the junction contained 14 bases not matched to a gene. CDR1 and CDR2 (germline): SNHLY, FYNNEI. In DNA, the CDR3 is TGTGCCAGCACCATCGGAGGGACAGGGAGAGGACAGCCCCAGCATTTT. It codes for CASTIGGTGRGQPQHF.

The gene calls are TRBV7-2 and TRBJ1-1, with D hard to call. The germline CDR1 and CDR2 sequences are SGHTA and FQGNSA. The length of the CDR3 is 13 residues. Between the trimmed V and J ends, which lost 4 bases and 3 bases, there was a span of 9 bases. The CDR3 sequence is CASSYRHDTEAFF. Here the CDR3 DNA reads TGTGCCAGCAGCTATAGACACGACACTGAAGCTTTCTTT. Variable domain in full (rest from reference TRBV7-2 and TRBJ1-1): GAGVSQSPSNKVTEKGKDVELRCDPISGHTALYWYRQSLGQGLEFLIYFQGNSAPDKSGLPSDRFSAERTGGSVSTLTIQRTQQEDSAVYLCASSYRHDTEAFFGQGTRLTVV.

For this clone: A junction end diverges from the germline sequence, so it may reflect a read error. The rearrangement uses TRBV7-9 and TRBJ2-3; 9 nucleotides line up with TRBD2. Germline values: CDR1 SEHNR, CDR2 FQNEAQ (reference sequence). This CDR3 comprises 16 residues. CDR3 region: CASSERTSAFTDAQYF. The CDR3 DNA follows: TGTGCCAGCAGCGAACGGACTAGCGCATTCACAGATGCGCAGTATTTT. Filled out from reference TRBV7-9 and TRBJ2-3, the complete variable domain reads DTGVSQNPRHKITKRGQNVTFRCDPISEHNRLYWYRQTLGQGPEFLTYFQNEAQLEKSRLLSDRFSAERPKGSFSTLEIQRTEQGDSAMYLCASSERTSAFTDAQYFGPGTRLTVL.

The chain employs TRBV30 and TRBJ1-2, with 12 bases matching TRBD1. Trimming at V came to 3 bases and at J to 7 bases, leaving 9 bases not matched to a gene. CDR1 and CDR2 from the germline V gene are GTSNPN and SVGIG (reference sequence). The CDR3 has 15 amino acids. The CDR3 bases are TGTGCCTGGAGAGCTCCGGGACAGGGGGCTGCTGGCTACACCTTC. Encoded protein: CAWRAPGQGAAGYTF.

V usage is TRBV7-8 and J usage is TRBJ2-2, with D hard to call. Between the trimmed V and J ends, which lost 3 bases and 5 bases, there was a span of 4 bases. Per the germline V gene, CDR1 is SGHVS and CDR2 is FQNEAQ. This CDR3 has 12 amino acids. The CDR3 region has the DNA TGTGCCAGCAGCTTTTCGACCGGGGAGCTGTTTTTT. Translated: CASSFSTGELFF.

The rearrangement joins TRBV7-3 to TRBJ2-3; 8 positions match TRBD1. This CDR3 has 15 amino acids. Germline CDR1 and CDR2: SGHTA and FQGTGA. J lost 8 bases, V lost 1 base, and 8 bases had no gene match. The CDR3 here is CASSLNRDRSGTQYF. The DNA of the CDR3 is TGTGCCAGCAGCTTAAATCGGGACAGGTCTGGTACGCAGTATTTT.

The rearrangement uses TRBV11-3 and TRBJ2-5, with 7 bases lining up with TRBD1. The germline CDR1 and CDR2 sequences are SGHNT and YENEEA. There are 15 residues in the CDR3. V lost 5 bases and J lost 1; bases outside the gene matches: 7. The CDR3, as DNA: TGTGCCAGCAGCGTGAGGACAGGCACCCAAGAGACCCAGTACTTC. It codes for CASSVRTGTQETQYF.

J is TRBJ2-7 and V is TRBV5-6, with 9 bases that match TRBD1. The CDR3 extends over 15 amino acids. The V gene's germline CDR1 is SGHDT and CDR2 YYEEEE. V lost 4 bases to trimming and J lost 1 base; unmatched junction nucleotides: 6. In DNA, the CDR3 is TGTGCCAGCAGCCCAGGGACAGGGCTATCCTACGAGCAGTACTTC. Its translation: CASSPGTGLSYEQYF.

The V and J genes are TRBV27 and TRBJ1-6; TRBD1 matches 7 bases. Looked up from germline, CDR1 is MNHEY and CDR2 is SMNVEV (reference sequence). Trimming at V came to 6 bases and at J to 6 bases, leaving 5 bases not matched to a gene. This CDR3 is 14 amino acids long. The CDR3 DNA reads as TGTGCCAGCAGACTCCGGGACAGTAATTCACCCCTCCACTTT. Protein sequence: CASRLRDSNSPLHF.

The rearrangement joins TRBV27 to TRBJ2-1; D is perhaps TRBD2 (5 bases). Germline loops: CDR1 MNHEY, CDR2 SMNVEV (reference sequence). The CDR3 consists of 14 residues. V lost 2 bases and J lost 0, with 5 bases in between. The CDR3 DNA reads TGTGCCAGCAGTTTACGGGGCTCCTACAATGAGCAGTTCTTC. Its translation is CASSLRGSYNEQFF.

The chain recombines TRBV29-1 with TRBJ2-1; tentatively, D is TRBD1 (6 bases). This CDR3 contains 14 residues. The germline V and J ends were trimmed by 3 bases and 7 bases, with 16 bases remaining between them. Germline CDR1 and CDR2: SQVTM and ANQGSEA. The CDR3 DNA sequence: TGCAGCGTTGAGTTACAGGGAACCTTTAATGAGCAGTTCTTC. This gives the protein CSVELQGTFNEQFF.

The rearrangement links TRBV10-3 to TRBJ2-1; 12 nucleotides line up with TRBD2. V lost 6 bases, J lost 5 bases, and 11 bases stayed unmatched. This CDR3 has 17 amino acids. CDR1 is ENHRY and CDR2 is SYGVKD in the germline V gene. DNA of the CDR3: TGTGCCATCAGGCCACTAGCGGGGGGCCCTAATGACAATGAGCAGTTCTTC. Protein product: CAIRPLAGGPNDNEQFF.

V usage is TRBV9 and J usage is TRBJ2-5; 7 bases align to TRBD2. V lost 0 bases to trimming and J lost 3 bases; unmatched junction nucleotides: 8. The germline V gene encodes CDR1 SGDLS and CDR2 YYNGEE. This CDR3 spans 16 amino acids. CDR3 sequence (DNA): TGTGCCAGCAGCGTAGCTACGGGCCGGGGGGAAGAGACCCAGTACTTC. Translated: CASSVATGRGEETQYF.

Here the CDR3 reads CASSSTSGTDTQYF. The CDR3 DNA follows: TGTGCCAGCAGCTCGACTAGCGGCACAGATACGCAGTATTTT. The V call is TRBV7-2, the J call TRBJ2-3; TRBD2 matches at 8 bases. The CDR3 is 14 residues long. Per germline, CDR1 SGHTA and CDR2 FQGNSA. V shed 4 bases and J 1 base; nucleotides not matched to a gene: 1.

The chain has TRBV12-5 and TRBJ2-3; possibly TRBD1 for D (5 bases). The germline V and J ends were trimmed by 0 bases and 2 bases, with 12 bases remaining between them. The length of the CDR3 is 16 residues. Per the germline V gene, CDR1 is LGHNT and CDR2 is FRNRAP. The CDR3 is CASGLVTGRITDTQYF. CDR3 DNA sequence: TGTGCTAGTGGTTTGGTTACAGGTCGAATCACAGATACGCAGTATTTT.